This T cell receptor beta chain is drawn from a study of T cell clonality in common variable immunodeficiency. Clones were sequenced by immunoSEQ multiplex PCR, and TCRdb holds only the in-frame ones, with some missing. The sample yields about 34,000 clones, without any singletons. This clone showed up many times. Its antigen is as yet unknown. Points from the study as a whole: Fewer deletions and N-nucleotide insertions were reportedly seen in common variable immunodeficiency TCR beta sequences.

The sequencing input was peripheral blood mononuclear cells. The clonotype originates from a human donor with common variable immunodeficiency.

The CDR3 loop is CASSPPGNTQYF. CDR3 DNA, as far as it was read: TGTGCCAGCTCACCACCGGGCAATACG. The chain is built from TRBV18 and TRBJ2-3; D gene unclear. From the germline J gene comes the end of the CDR3, since the read stops 3 residues before it. The CDR3 runs to 12 residues. Per germline, CDR1 KGHSH and CDR2 LQKENI. Trimming left V 0 bases short and J 7 bases short, with 5 bases between.